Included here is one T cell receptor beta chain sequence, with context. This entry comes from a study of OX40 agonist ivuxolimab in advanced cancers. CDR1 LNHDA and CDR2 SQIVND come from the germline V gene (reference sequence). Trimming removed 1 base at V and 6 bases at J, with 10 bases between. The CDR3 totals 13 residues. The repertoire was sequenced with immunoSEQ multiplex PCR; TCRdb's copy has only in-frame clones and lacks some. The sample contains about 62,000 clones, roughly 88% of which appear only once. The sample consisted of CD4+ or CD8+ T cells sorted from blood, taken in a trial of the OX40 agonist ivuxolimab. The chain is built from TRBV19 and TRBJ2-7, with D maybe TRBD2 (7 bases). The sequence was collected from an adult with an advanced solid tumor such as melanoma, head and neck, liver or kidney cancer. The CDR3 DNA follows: TGTGCCAGTAGTATAGTGAGGGGGGGCGAGCAGTACTTC. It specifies CASSIVRGGEQYF.